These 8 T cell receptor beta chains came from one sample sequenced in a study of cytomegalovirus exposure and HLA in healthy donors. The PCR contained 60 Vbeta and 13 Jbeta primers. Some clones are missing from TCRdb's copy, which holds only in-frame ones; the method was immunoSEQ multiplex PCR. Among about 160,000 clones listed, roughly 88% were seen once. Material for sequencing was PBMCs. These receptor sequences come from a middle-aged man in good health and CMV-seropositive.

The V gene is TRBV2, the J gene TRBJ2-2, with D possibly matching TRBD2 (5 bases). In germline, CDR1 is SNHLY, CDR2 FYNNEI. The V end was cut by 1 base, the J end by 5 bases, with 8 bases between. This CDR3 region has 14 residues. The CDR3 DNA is TGTGCCAGCAGTGAAGATCGGGGAACCGGGGAGCTGTTTTTT. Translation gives CASSEDRGTGELFF.

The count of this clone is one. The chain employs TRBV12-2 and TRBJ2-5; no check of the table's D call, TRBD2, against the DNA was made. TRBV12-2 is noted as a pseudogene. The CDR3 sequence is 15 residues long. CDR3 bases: TGTGCAAGTCGCTTAGATCCTAGCGGGGTGGAGACCCAGTACTTC. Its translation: CASRLDPSGVETQYF.

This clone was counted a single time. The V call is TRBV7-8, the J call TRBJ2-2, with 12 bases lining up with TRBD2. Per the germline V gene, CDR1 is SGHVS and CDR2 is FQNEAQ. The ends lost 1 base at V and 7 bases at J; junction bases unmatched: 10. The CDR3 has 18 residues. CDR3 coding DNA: TGTGCCAGCAGCTTAGACCCCCCTAGCGGGAGGGCCTACGGGGAGCTGTTTTTT. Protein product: CASSLDPPSGRAYGELFF.

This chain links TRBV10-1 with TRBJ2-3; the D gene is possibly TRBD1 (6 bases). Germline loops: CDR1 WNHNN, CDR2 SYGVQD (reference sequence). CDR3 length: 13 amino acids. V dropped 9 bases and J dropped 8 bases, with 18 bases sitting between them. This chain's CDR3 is CASGQQGQLTQYF. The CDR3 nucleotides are TGCGCCAGTGGTCAGCAGGGGCAACTTACGCAGTATTTT.

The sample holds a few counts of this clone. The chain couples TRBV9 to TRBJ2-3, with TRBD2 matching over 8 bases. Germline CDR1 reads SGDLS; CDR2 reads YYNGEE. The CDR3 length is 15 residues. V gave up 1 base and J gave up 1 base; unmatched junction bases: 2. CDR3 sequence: CASSVTSGGTDTQYF. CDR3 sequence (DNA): TGTGCCAGCAGCGTAACTAGCGGCGGCACAGATACGCAGTATTTT.

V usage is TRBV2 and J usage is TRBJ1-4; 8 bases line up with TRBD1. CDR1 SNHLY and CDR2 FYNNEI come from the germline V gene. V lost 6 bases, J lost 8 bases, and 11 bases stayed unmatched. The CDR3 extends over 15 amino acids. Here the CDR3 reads CASSPGGTGKEKLFF. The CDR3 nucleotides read TGTGCCAGCAGCCCAGGGGGCACGGGGAAGGAAAAACTGTTTTTT. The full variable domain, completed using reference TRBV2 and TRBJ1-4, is EPEVTQTPSHQVTQMGQEVILRCVPISNHLYFYWYRQILGQKVEFLVSFYNNEISEKSEIFDDQFSVERPDGSNFTLKIRSTKLEDSAMYFCASSPGGTGKEKLFFGSGTQLSVL.

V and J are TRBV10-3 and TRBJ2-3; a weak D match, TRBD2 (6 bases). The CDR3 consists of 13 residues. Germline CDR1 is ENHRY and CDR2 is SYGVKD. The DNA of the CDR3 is TGTGGAACTTATAGCGGATACACAGATACGCAGTATTTT. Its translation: CGTYSGYTDTQYF.

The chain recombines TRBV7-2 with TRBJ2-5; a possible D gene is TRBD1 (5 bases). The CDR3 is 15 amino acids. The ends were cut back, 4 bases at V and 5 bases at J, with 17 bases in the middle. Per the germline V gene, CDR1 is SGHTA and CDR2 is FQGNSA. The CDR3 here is CASSYRATDMETQYF. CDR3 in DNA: TGTGCCAGCAGCTACCGGGCGACGGACATGGAGACCCAGTACTTC.